Listed below are T cell receptor beta chains from one sample, sequenced in a study of T cell responses to AZD1222 COVID-19 vaccine. Sequencing used immunoSEQ multiplex PCR; TCRdb keeps in-frame clones, though not all of them. The table has some 92,000 clones, about 90% seen once. The sequencing here drew on peripheral blood, taken on day 0 of AZD1222 vaccination. These receptors came from an adult in good health. Each CDR3 is given with its conserved first and last residue. Each record gives: clone size, J gene, V gene, D gene, CDR3 length, CDR3 DNA, CDR3 protein. D genes are given only for firm matches. Clone sizes are given selectively: once, few, many, or a class where the clone is expanded.

few TRBJ2-1 TRBV4-3 TRBD2 16 TGCGCCAGCAGCCAAGGACTAGCGGGGTCCTACAATGAGCAGTTCTTC CASSQGLAGSYNEQFF
- TRBJ1-3 TRBV7-3 - 13 TGTGCCAGCAGCTTACAGGGGGGAAACACCATATATTTT CASSLQGGNTIYF
once TRBJ2-6 TRBV5-1 - 16 TGCGCCAGCAGCTTCGGACGGAACTCTGGGGCCAACGTCCTGACTTTC CASSFGRNSGANVLTF
- TRBJ1-4 TRBV27 - 13 TGTGCCAGCAGTCCTCGGGTGACGGAAAAACTGTTTTTT CASSPRVTEKLFF
- TRBJ2-1 TRBV7-9 - 16 TGTGCCAGCAGATCCCGGACAGCCTCATGGGGAGATGAGCAGTTCTTC CASRSRTASWGDEQFF
once TRBJ2-3 TRBV7-2 TRBD2 16 TGTGCCAGCAGCTTAGGGCTAGCGGGGGGGACAGATACGCAGTATTTT CASSLGLAGGTDTQYF
- TRBJ2-1 TRBV28 TRBD1 18 TGTGCCACCGGGGGGGGGACAGGGGGACTTCGCAACTACAATGAGCAGTTCTTC CATGGGTGGLRNYNEQFF
- TRBJ1-3 TRBV12-5 TRBD1 19 TGTGCTAGTGGTTTGCCAGGGACAGGCCGGGTCCCCTCTGGAAACACCATATATTTT CASGLPGTGRVPSGNTIYF
- TRBJ1-2 TRBV4-2 - 12 TGTGCCAGCAGCCAAGACGGGGGAGGCTACACCTTC CASSQDGGGYTF
once TRBJ2-5 TRBV19 - 17 TGTGCCAGTAGTATCCCCCACCCGGGCCTCTGGGGAGAGACCCAGTACTTC CASSIPHPGLWGETQYF
- TRBJ1-1 TRBV19 - 14 TGTGCCAGTAAGGAACCCGACCGGGGGACTGAAGCTTTCTTT CASKEPDRGTEAFF